A selection of T cell receptor beta chains follows, all from one sample in a study of spatial heterogeneity in lung cancer. In TCRdb, the 5' RACE reads were re-called with MiXCR into one record per CDR3 protein. The data hold roughly 45,000 distinct CDR3 sequences, with approximately 24% observed a single time. The sample was PBMCs, taken at follow-up. The receptors were sampled from a female donor with early-stage non-small cell lung cancer. Each CDR3 is given with its conserved first and last residue. D genes are given only for firm matches. Some rows have no size entry. The others give once, few or many, or a class for an expanded clone.

>TRBJ2-3|.|TRBV7-9|many
TGTGCCAGCAGCCGTAGCTTCGATACGCAGTATTTT
CASSRSFDTQYF
>TRBJ2-1|.|TRBV20-1|once
TGCAGTGCCTCGGGACGGCGGGCCGAGCAGTTCTTC
CSASGRRAEQFF
>TRBJ2-1|.|TRBV27|.
TGTGCCACCCTTCCCTCGGCAGGCGACGATGAGCAGTTCTTC
CATLPSAGDDEQFF
>TRBJ2-2|.|TRBV5-1|few
TGCGCCAGCAGTTCAGGGATCACCGGGGAGCTGTTTTTT
CASSSGITGELFF
>TRBJ2-5|TRBD1|TRBV10-3|.
TGTGCCATCAGTGAGTCAGGGGGACAGAAAGAGACCCAGTACTTC
CAISESGGQKETQYF
>TRBJ2-1|.|TRBV30|.
TGTGCCTGGAGTCTAACCCTAGGGGAGCAGTTCTTC
CAWSLTLGEQFF
>TRBJ1-1|.|TRBV4-1|few
TGCGCCAGCAGCCCACAGATTTTGCACACTGAAGCTTTCTTT
CASSPQILHTEAFF
>TRBJ1-1|TRBD1|TRBV28|.
TGTGCCAGCAGTTTACAGGGCAGGACAGGGATGTCTGAAGCTTTCTTT
CASSLQGRTGMSEAFF
>TRBJ1-2|.|TRBV5-1|.
TGCGCCAGCAGCTCCTTCGACAGCTACTATGGCTACACCTTC
CASSSFDSYYGYTF
>TRBJ1-4|.|TRBV15|many
TGTGCCACCAGCAGAGATCGGGCGGGGGTTGAAAAACTGTTTTTT
CATSRDRAGVEKLFF
>TRBJ2-3|TRBD2|TRBV6-5|.
TGTGCCAGCAGTTACTCGTATTCGGGAGGAGGAGATACGCAGTATTTT
CASSYSYSGGGDTQYF
>TRBJ2-7|.|TRBV3-1|.
TGTGCCAGCAGCCAAGAAGCAGGGTACGACGAGCAGTACTTC
CASSQEAGYDEQYF
>TRBJ2-2|TRBD1|TRBV4-1|many
TGCGCCAGCAGCCAAGATCTATGGGGGACAGGGCCGAACACCGGGGAGCTGTTTTTT
CASSQDLWGTGPNTGELFF
>TRBJ2-1|TRBD2|TRBV7-9|few
TGTGCCAGCAGCTTAGATGCGGGAGTGGACAATGAGCAGTTCTTC
CASSLDAGVDNEQFF
>TRBJ2-1|.|TRBV7-8|many
TGTGCCAGCAGCGCCCAACCCTACAATGAGCAGTTCTTC
CASSAQPYNEQFF
>TRBJ2-1|TRBD2|TRBV5-1|many
TGCGCCAGCCATGTGACCGGGGGGTCCTACAATGAGCAGTTCTTC
CASHVTGGSYNEQFF
>TRBJ2-2|TRBD2|TRBV11-2|many
TGTGCCAGCAGCTTACTGGTAGCGGGAGTCGGGGAGCTGTTTTTT
CASSLLVAGVGELFF
>TRBJ1-2|TRBD1|TRBV9|.
TGTGCCAGCAGCGTGACAGGGCTGGCTGGCTACACCTTC
CASSVTGLAGYTF
>TRBJ2-1|TRBD2|TRBV7-7|.
TGTGCTAGCAGCCGACTAGCGGGGGCCTACAATGAGCAGTTCTTC
CASSRLAGAYNEQFF
>TRBJ1-4|.|TRBV11-2|.
TGTGCCAGCAGCGTCCTGGTGACACCAGAAAAACTGTTTTTT
CASSVLVTPEKLFF
>TRBJ1-1|.|TRBV7-9|.
TGTGCCAGCAGCCCATGGACGGAGAACACTGAAGCTTTCTTT
CASSPWTENTEAFF
>TRBJ2-1|TRBD2|TRBV19|many
TGTGCCAGTAGTCCGATGAGTTTCTTGGGACTAGCTGAGAATGAGCAGTTCTTC
CASSPMSFLGLAENEQFF
>TRBJ1-5|TRBD1|TRBV5-1|.
TGCGCCAGCAGCTTAGGGGGCCATCAGCCCCAGCATTTT
CASSLGGHQPQHF
>TRBJ2-3|.|TRBV3-1|.
TGTGCCAGCAGCCAAGATCCCCTGGTAGGGGTCCCAGATACGCAGTATTTT
CASSQDPLVGVPDTQYF
>TRBJ1-1|.|TRBV7-2|.
TGTGCCAGCAGCTTAAAGGGTGGTGGGTTGGGAAGGGCTTTCTTT
CASSLKGGGLGRAFF
>TRBJ2-5|TRBD1|TRBV5-4|.
TGTGCCAGCAGCTCGGACAGGGATGGGAAGACCCAGTACTTC
CASSSDRDGKTQYF
>TRBJ2-5|.|TRBV7-6|many
TGTGCCAGCAGCCTGTGGGGGACAGGCGGGAGAGACGAGACCCAGTACTTC
CASSLWGTGGRDETQYF
>TRBJ2-7|TRBD2|TRBV29-1|few
TGCAGCGTTCCTGGCGGGAGGGCCTACGAGCAGTACTTC
CSVPGGRAYEQYF
>TRBJ2-7|TRBD2|TRBV7-2|.
TGTGCCAGCAGCCTAGATAGCGGGAGGGCCTACGAGCAGTACTTC
CASSLDSGRAYEQYF
>TRBJ2-7|.|TRBV2|.
TGTGCCAGCAGACCAGAAGACTCGAAATCCTACGAGCAGTACTTC
CASRPEDSKSYEQYF
>TRBJ2-3|TRBD1|TRBV25-1|many
TGTGCCAGCAGTGACCCCGCCCGGACAGGGGGCACAGATACGCAGTATTTT
CASSDPARTGGTDTQYF
>TRBJ2-7|TRBD2|TRBV20-1|.
TGCAGTGCTACCCCGGGTAGCGGGTACACCTACGAGCAGTACTTC
CSATPGSGYTYEQYF
>TRBJ2-1|.|TRBV3-1|few
TGTGCCAGCAGCCAAGTCCGGGAGCAGTTCTTC
CASSQVREQFF
>TRBJ1-6|.|TRBV5-1|few
TGCGCCAGCAGACGTGGGGGTAGTTCCTATAATTCACCCCTCCACTTT
CASRRGGSSYNSPLHF
>TRBJ2-3|.|TRBV20-1|.
TGCAGTGCGTATCCCCATAGCTCCCAAGATACGCAGTATTTT
CSAYPHSSQDTQYF
>TRBJ2-1|.|TRBV25-1|few
TGTGCCAGCAGGGGGAAGGAGGGTGAGCAGTTCTTC
CASRGKEGEQFF
>TRBJ2-3|TRBD1|TRBV29-1|few
TGCAGCGTGCAGGGGGCCGGAGATACGCAGTATTTT
CSVQGAGDTQYF
>TRBJ1-2|TRBD1|TRBV6-6|.
TGTGCCAGCACCAGCACAGGGGGCGGTTTGACTGGCTACACCTTC
CASTSTGGGLTGYTF
>TRBJ2-4|.|TRBV3-1|.
TGTGCCAGCAGCCGGTACAGGGACATTCAGTACTTC
CASSRYRDIQYF
>TRBJ2-3|.|TRBV12-3/TRBV12-4|few
TGTGCCAGCAGAATCGGGCCCAGCGCAGATACGCAGTATTTT
CASRIGPSADTQYF